Listed here are 10 T cell receptor beta chains from one sample, sequenced in a study of blood T cell repertoires in COVID-19. Some clones are missing from TCRdb's copy, which holds only in-frame ones; the method was immunoSEQ multiplex PCR. Here the sample spans about 250,000 clones, more than 70% being singletons. What was sequenced was peripheral blood. Receptors originate from an older man with acute or convalescent COVID-19.

Only one count was recorded for this clone. The chain has TRBV11-2 and TRBJ1-3, with D possibly being TRBD1 (5 bases). The CDR3 length is 14 residues. The germline V gene encodes CDR1 SGHAT and CDR2 FQNNGV. Trimming removed 5 bases from V and 6 bases from J, with 14 bases in between. For the CDR3, the DNA is TGTGCCAGCAGCATTAAAAGGGGTGCAAACACCATATATTTT. Translated: CASSIKRGANTIYF. Based on the CDR3 plus reference TRBV11-2 and TRBJ1-3, the full variable domain is EAGVAQSPRYKIIEKRQSVAFWCNPISGHATLYWYQQILGQGPKLLIQFQNNGVVDDSQLPKDRFSAERLKGVDSTLKIQPAKLEDSAVYLCASSIKRGANTIYFGEGSWLTVV.

The chain combines TRBV7-9 with TRBJ2-5, with TRBD2 identical over 8 bases. The CDR3 has 16 amino acids. V shed 2 bases, J shed 2 bases, and the junction held 7 bases outside the gene matches. Germline V CDR1 and CDR2: SEHNR, FQNEAQ (reference sequence). CDR3 protein: CASSLSSGQDQETQYF. CDR3 bases: TGTGCCAGCAGCTTATCTAGCGGGCAAGATCAAGAGACCCAGTACTTC. Full variable domain (rest looked up from reference TRBV7-9 and TRBJ2-5): DTGVSQNPRHKITKRGQNVTFRCDPISEHNRLYWYRQTLGQGPEFLTYFQNEAQLEKSRLLSDRFSAERPKGSFSTLEIQRTEQGDSAMYLCASSLSSGQDQETQYFGPGTRLLVL.

This CDR3 is CASSLGTGARNTEAFF. In DNA, the CDR3 is TGCGCCAGCAGCTTGGGCACGGGAGCTCGGAACACTGAAGCTTTCTTT. The chain couples TRBV5-1 to TRBJ1-1; D ambiguous. V dropped 0 bases and J dropped 1 base, with 13 bases sitting between them. The CDR3 spans 16 residues. From germline, CDR1 is SGHRS and CDR2 YFSETQ.

The chain has TRBV29-1 and TRBJ1-2; tentatively, D is TRBD1 (5 bases). The CDR3 length is 14 residues. V was clipped by 3 bases and J by 0 bases, with 11 bases between them. Germline V lookup: CDR1 SQVTM, CDR2 ANQGSEA. The CDR3 nucleotides are TGCAGCGTTGATATGGGGACTTCTAACTATGGCTACACCTTC. Translated: CSVDMGTSNYGYTF.

This chain links TRBV7-8 with TRBJ2-7, with 7 bases that match TRBD2. V shed 8 bases, J shed 5 bases, and the junction held 9 bases outside the gene matches. There are 13 residues in the CDR3. The germline V gene encodes CDR1 SGHVS and CDR2 FQNEAQ. The CDR3 bases are TGTGCCAGCGGAAAAGCGGGATTCCACGAGCAGTACTTC. Amino acids: CASGKAGFHEQYF.

This clone came up a few times. The gene calls are TRBV5-4 and TRBJ1-3; the match to TRBD1 covers 9 bases. This CDR3 spans 15 amino acids. V trimming: 4 bases; J trimming: 0 bases; junction bases outside the gene matches: 2. The germline V gene has CDR1 SGHNT and CDR2 YYREEE (reference sequence). The CDR3 protein is CASSEGQGSGNTIYF. CDR3 DNA sequence: TGTGCCAGCAGCGAGGGACAGGGCTCTGGAAACACCATATATTTT.

The V gene is TRBV27, the J gene TRBJ2-2, with 10 bases that match TRBD2. Germline V gene lookup returns CDR1 MNHEY and CDR2 SMNVEV (reference sequence). The V gene end was trimmed by 1 base and the J gene end by 5 bases; junction bases not matched to a gene: 16. The CDR3 is 20 residues long. Here the CDR3 reads CASSLYRVAGGQGGTGELFF. The CDR3 nucleotides read TGTGCCAGCAGTTTATATAGGGTAGCGGGAGGACAGGGCGGGACCGGGGAGCTGTTTTTT.

The chain links TRBV28 to TRBJ2-7; D unclear. The V end was cut by 6 bases, the J end by 2 bases, with 11 bases between. The germline CDR1 and CDR2 sequences are MDHEN and SYDVKM. The CDR3 runs to 13 residues. CDR3 in amino acids: CASRPHIAYEQYF. CDR3 nucleotide sequence: TGTGCCAGCAGACCGCACATTGCCTACGAGCAGTACTTC.

The V call is TRBV28, the J call TRBJ2-2; 8 nucleotides align to TRBD1. This CDR3 region has 16 residues. Trimming took 6 bases from V and 0 from J; bases not matched to a gene: 6. CDR1 is MDHEN and CDR2 is SYDVKM in the germline V gene. CDR3 region: CASRGQGAPNTGELFF. The CDR3 DNA reads as TGTGCCAGCAGAGGTCAGGGGGCGCCGAACACCGGGGAGCTGTTTTTT.

J is TRBJ2-1 and V is TRBV27; 10 nucleotides match TRBD2. CDR3 length equals 19 residues. Germline lookup yields CDR1 MNHEY and CDR2 SMNVEV (reference sequence). The V and J ends lost 5 bases and 1 base, in that order; junction bases with no gene match: 14. This chain's CDR3 is CASSPRGSGRLGSYNEQFF. DNA of the CDR3: TGTGCCAGCAGTCCACGGGGTAGCGGGAGGCTAGGATCCTACAATGAGCAGTTCTTC.